A selection of T cell receptor beta chains follows, all from one sample in a study of T-cell reconstitution after alpha-beta-depleted transplantation in children. TCRdb used MiXCR to reprocess the PCR reads, holding one entry per CDR3 protein. The sample has some 240,000 distinct CDR3 sequences; more than 7.5% are singletons. This material consisted of PBMCs from the stem cell graft donor, taken from the stem cell graft. The receptors derive from a human donor who donated a stem cell graft to a child with SCID. Both conserved end residues are part of each CDR3. A D gene is named only where the DNA matches it firmly. Expanded clones get a size class; other rows say once, few or many, or leave the size out.

TRBJ2-1 | TRBV5-1 | few | . | CASSLVQGRGNEQFF | TGCGCCAGCAGCTTGGTACAGGGACGGGGCAATGAGCAGTTCTTC
TRBJ1-5 | TRBV20-1 | many | . | CSAYNTRSNQPQHF | TGCAGTGCTTACAATACAAGGAGCAATCAGCCCCAGCATTTT
TRBJ2-7 | TRBV6-1 | many | TRBD1 | CASRKMTGDLVQYF | TGTGCCAGCAGGAAAATGACAGGGGACCTGGTGCAGTACTTC
TRBJ2-7 | TRBV7-2 | . | . | CASSSVMGEQYF | TGTGCCAGCAGCTCGGTAATGGGGGAGCAGTACTTC
TRBJ1-6 | TRBV7-8 | many | . | CASSPRVPGSPLHF | TGTGCCAGCAGCCCCCGGGTCCCAGGTTCACCCCTCCACTTT
TRBJ2-3 | TRBV20-1 | many | TRBD2 | CSARVPGLAGGTTSTDTQYF | TGCAGTGCTAGAGTTCCCGGACTAGCGGGGGGTACGACTAGCACAGATACGCAGTATTTT
TRBJ2-1 | TRBV3-1 | many | TRBD1 | CASSQGGGILNEQFF | TGTGCCAGCAGCCAAGGAGGGGGCATACTTAATGAGCAGTTCTTC
TRBJ1-5 | TRBV27 | . | . | CASSPRGHFSNQPQHF | TGTGCCAGCAGTCCCCGGGGACATTTTAGCAATCAGCCCCAGCATTTT
TRBJ2-5 | TRBV5-1 | few | . | CASRPGHNQETQYF | TGCGCCAGCAGGCCCGGACACAACCAAGAGACCCAGTACTTC
TRBJ2-3 | TRBV5-1 | few | . | CASSREPPPDTQYF | TGCGCCAGCTCCCGGGAGCCGCCGCCAGATACGCAGTATTTT
TRBJ2-2 | TRBV18 | . | . | CASSPIGPNTGELLF | TGTGCCAGCTCACCTATAGGACCGAACACCGGGGAGCTGTTATTT
TRBJ2-1 | TRBV14 | many | . | CASSLGTHDPYNEQFF | TGTGCCAGCAGCCTTGGGACCCACGACCCATACAATGAGCAGTTCTTC
TRBJ2-1 | TRBV7-2 | many | TRBD1 | CASSLRDSSYNEQFF | TGTGCCAGCAGCCTAAGGGACAGCTCCTACAATGAGCAGTTCTTC
TRBJ1-1 | TRBV20-1 | few | . | CSASPGAWNTEAFF | TGCAGTGCTTCACCGGGGGCTTGGAACACTGAAGCTTTCTTT
TRBJ2-7 | TRBV29-1 | . | TRBD1 | CSVRSQGAGGEQYF | TGCAGCGTAAGATCACAGGGTGCAGGGGGCGAGCAGTACTTC
TRBJ2-2 | TRBV10-3 | many | TRBD1 | CAISENVGTGRNGELFF | TGTGCCATCAGTGAGAATGTAGGGACAGGGCGTAACGGGGAGCTGTTTTTT
TRBJ1-1 | TRBV2 | . | . | CASSEFPRGATEAFF | TGTGCCAGCAGTGAATTCCCCAGGGGAGCCACTGAAGCTTTCTTT
TRBJ1-5 | TRBV28 | many | . | CASSPSQGFSNQPQHF | TGTGCCAGCAGTCCCTCCCAGGGATTTAGCAATCAGCCCCAGCATTTT
TRBJ2-7 | TRBV5-1 | many | . | CASSLDHVEQYF | TGCGCCAGCAGCTTGGACCATGTGGAGCAGTACTTC
TRBJ2-4 | TRBV28 | . | . | CASSFDQQGSAYSKNIQYF | TGTGCCAGCAGCTTCGACCAACAGGGATCGGCCTATAGCAAAAACATTCAGTACTTC
TRBJ1-2 | TRBV7-2 | many | TRBD1 | CASSLFQGAGGYTF | TGTGCCAGCAGCTTATTCCAGGGGGCAGGTGGCTACACCTTC
TRBJ2-5 | TRBV2 | few | TRBD2 | CASSQAVAGKETQYF | TGTGCCAGCAGTCAGGCGGTAGCGGGGAAGGAGACCCAGTACTTC
TRBJ1-1 | TRBV5-1 | many | TRBD1 | CASSPTTSPTGQMNTEAFF | TGCGCCAGCAGCCCGACCACCTCTCCGACAGGGCAGATGAACACTGAAGCTTTCTTT
TRBJ2-1 | TRBV5-5 | many | . | CASSLNWGQFF | TGTGCCAGCAGCCTGAACTGGGGGCAGTTCTTC
TRBJ1-2 | TRBV7-2 | many | . | CASSLSPAGYTF | TGTGCCAGCAGCTTATCGCCAGCGGGCTACACCTTC
TRBJ1-4 | TRBV6-1 | many | . | CASTFSLGNEKLFF | TGTGCCAGCACCTTTTCATTGGGCAACGAAAAACTGTTTTTT